The 20 T cell receptor beta chains listed next were all sequenced from one sample in a study of post-analysis software for immune sequencing data. Study-level findings and limits: When patients were compared with controls, about 5 TRBV segments were more frequent, TRBV5-6, TRBV5-1 and TRBV20-1 among them.

Built from TCR beta cDNA, the libraries had unique molecular identifiers in them. TCRdb fed the PCR reads into MiXCR, producing one record per CDR3 protein. The sample includes approximately 360,000 distinct CDR3 sequences, around 33% of them seen just once. Antigens of these TCRs are unknown. The sample consisted of blood. Receptors originate from a girl aged 5-17 years with multiple sclerosis.

This clonotype was detected a few times. This rearrangement joins TRBV7-8 to TRBJ2-1, with unresolved D. CDR1 SGHVS and CDR2 FQNEAQ come from the germline V gene. Trimming took 5 bases from V and 8 from J, leaving 16 bases between them. The CDR3 spans 14 residues. The CDR3, as DNA: TGTGCCAGCAGCCCACCCTCCCTAGGAGATGAGCAGTTCTTC. Translation: CASSPPSLGDEQFF.

The CDR3 DNA reads as TGCAGCGTAGGACGGGACAGGGGCCTTTTGAATGGCTACACCTTC. Translation: CSVGRDRGLLNGYTF. The V call is TRBV29-1, the J call TRBJ1-2; TRBD1 aligns across 10 bases. The V gene end was trimmed by 6 bases and the J gene end by 6 bases; junction bases not matched to a gene: 13. CDR3 size: 15 residues. From germline, CDR1 is SQVTM and CDR2 ANQGSEA.

This clonotype was detected only a few times. V usage is TRBV4-1 and J usage is TRBJ1-2; D perhaps matches TRBD1 (5 bases). The CDR3 extends over 13 amino acids. Germline assignment: CDR1 MGHRA and CDR2 YSYEKL. Trimming stripped 8 bases from V and 8 bases from J, with 18 bases between. The CDR3 loop is CASATSGEEGYTF. The CDR3 DNA is TGCGCCAGCGCAACCTCGGGGGAGGAAGGCTACACCTTC.

The table lists this clonotype with a few counts. The rearrangement joins TRBV3-1 to TRBJ2-3, with 8 bases identical to TRBD1. CDR1 LGHDT and CDR2 YNNKEL come from the germline V gene (reference sequence). V lost 6 bases, J lost 3 bases, and 11 bases stayed unmatched. The CDR3 runs to 16 residues. Here the CDR3 reads CASSPWRRQGTDTQYF. The DNA for the CDR3 is TGTGCCAGCAGTCCTTGGAGGCGACAGGGGACAGATACGCAGTATTTT.

This sequence joins TRBV10-3 and TRBJ2-5, with D possibly TRBD1 on 6 matching bases. The V gene lost 4 bases and the J gene lost 2 bases, with 11 bases spanning the gap. The CDR3 is 14 amino acids. Germline CDR1 is ENHRY and CDR2 is SYGVKD. CDR3 loop: CAISGHREQETQYF. Written as DNA, the CDR3 is TGTGCCATCAGTGGTCACAGGGAACAAGAGACCCAGTACTTC.

CDR3 loop: CASSYEGAKNIQYF. As DNA, the CDR3 is TGTGCCAGCAGTTACGAGGGAGCCAAAAACATTCAGTACTTC. V usage is TRBV6-5 and J usage is TRBJ2-4; tentatively, D is TRBD2 (5 bases). Between the trimmed V and J ends, which lost 2 bases and 0 bases, there was a span of 5 bases. This CDR3 contains 14 residues. Germline CDR1 is MNHEY and CDR2 is SVGAGI.

This clonotype came up a few times. The rearrangement uses TRBV5-1 and TRBJ2-5; 10 nucleotides match TRBD2. The germline gives CDR1 SGHRS, CDR2 YFSETQ. The CDR3 extends over 15 amino acids. V was pared by 2 bases and J by 2 bases, with 3 bases of the junction left unmatched. The CDR3, as DNA: TGCGCCAGCAGCTTCTCTAGCGGGGGACAAGAGACCCAGTACTTC. This translates into CASSFSSGGQETQYF. Using reference TRBV5-1 and TRBJ2-5 for the parts outside the CDR3, the full variable domain is KAGVTQTPRYLIKTRGQQVTLSCSPISGHRSVSWYQQTPGQGLQFLFEYFSETQRNKGNFPGRFSGRQFSNSRSEMNVSTLELGDSALYLCASSFSSGGQETQYFGPGTRLLVL.

The chain has TRBV6-2 or TRBV6-3 and TRBJ2-3; D uncertain. This CDR3 comprises 12 residues. Germline-derived CDR1 and CDR2 are MNHEY and SVGEGT. Trimming removed 5 bases at V and 7 bases at J, with 10 bases between. The CDR3 bases are TGTGCCAGCAGTCAAGGTCCGCATACGCAGTATTTT. This sequence encodes CASSQGPHTQYF.

About this clonotype itself: One end of the junction varies from germline; a read error may be responsible. The gene calls are TRBV12-3 or TRBV12-4 and TRBJ2-3; D is perhaps TRBD1 (5 bases). CDR3 length equals 16 residues. CDR3 loop: CASSLLAGISTDTHYF. CDR3 nucleotide sequence: TGTGCCAGCAGTTTATTGGCAGGGATTAGCACAGATACGCACTATTTT.

The rearrangement uses TRBV10-3 and TRBJ2-1; no clear D. The CDR3 runs to 11 residues. Germline CDR1 ENHRY, CDR2 SYGVKD. The V end was cut by 4 bases, the J end by 9 bases, with 7 bases between. The CDR3 nucleotides are TGTGCCATCAGTGGAGTGTTTGAGCAGTTCTTC. Protein: CAISGVFEQFF.

This clonotype was counted between two and nine times. This chain uses TRBV7-3 with TRBJ2-1; 11 nucleotides line up with TRBD2. The trim removed 6 bases at V and 5 bases at J, leaving 6 bases unmatched. Per germline, CDR1 SGHTA and CDR2 FQGTGA. The CDR3 has 15 residues. CDR3 bases: TGTGCCAGCAGTCATAGCGGGGGGGCCCACAATGAGCAGTTCTTC. Translation: CASSHSGGAHNEQFF.

This sequence joins TRBV7-9 and TRBJ1-2; possibly TRBD1 for D (6 bases). This CDR3 contains 14 residues. V was clipped by 2 bases and J by 6 bases, with 13 bases between them. Germline CDR1 is SEHNR and CDR2 is FQNEAQ (reference sequence). The CDR3, as DNA: TGTGCCAGCAGCTTACCAACAGGGAGGAATGGCTACACCTTC. This gives the protein CASSLPTGRNGYTF.

This clonotype was seen a handful of times. The chain carries TRBV7-2 and TRBJ2-1; TRBD2 matches 9 bases. The CDR3 is 16 residues long. CDR1 SGHTA and CDR2 FQGNSA come from the germline V gene. V lost 5 bases and J lost 9; bases outside the gene matches: 14. CDR3 residues: CASSPQGGGGAIEQFF. Here the CDR3 DNA reads TGTGCCAGCAGCCCCCAGGGAGGCGGGGGGGCCATTGAGCAGTTCTTC.

This sequence joins TRBV20-1 and TRBJ1-2; perhaps TRBD1 as D (5 bases). Germline V gives CDR1 DFQATT, CDR2 SNEGSKA (reference sequence). CDR3 length: 15 amino acids. Trimming pared 1 base from V and 2 bases from J, leaving 14 bases between. Here the CDR3 DNA reads TGCAGTGCTAGAGGGGGGGACTTACCAAACTATGGCTACACCTTC. Translating it yields CSARGGDLPNYGYTF.

This clonotype was seen repeatedly, ten times or more. V gene TRBV5-5 combines with J gene TRBJ1-5; the D gene is possibly TRBD1 (6 bases). This CDR3 has 13 residues. V was trimmed by 3 bases and J by 5 bases, leaving 9 bases between them. CDR1 and CDR2 from the germline V gene are SGHKS and YYEKEE (reference sequence). The CDR3 loop reads CASSSSGDQPQHF. The CDR3 coding sequence is TGTGCCAGCAGCTCGTCAGGGGATCAGCCCCAGCATTTT.

This chain joins TRBV6-5 and TRBJ1-2, with D perhaps TRBD1 (5 bases). Germline CDR1 and CDR2: MNHEY and SVGAGI. V lost 6 bases to trimming and J lost 6 bases, with 11 bases between them. The CDR3 extends over 12 amino acids. The CDR3 sequence: CASRSTGDGYTF. For the CDR3, the DNA is TGTGCCAGCAGGTCGACGGGGGATGGCTACACCTTC.

The rearrangement uses TRBV10-2 and TRBJ1-5; D remains ambiguous. The V and J ends lost 6 bases and 4 bases respectively, with 22 bases between them. Germline CDR1 is WSHSY and CDR2 is SAAADI. The CDR3 has 17 residues. In nucleotides, the CDR3 is TGCGCCAGCAGCGGAGCAGCCCCCGGACGCCCGAATCAGCCCCAGCATTTT. Its translation is CASSGAAPGRPNQPQHF.

Note on this clonotype: Since a much larger clone is just one base distant, this may be a read error. J is TRBJ2-1 and V is TRBV29-1, with D unclear. This CDR3 comprises 15 residues. Germline CDR1 is SQVTM and CDR2 is ANQGSEA. Trimming removed 4 bases at V and 0 bases at J, with 13 bases between. The CDR3 nucleotides are TGCAGCGTTGGGTCCCGACATAGCTCCTACAATGAGCAGTTCTTC. As protein: CSVGSRHSSYNEQFF.

V gene TRBV5-1 combines with J gene TRBJ2-3; D call uncertain. V lost 6 bases and J 8 bases, leaving 10 bases between the germline ends. The CDR3 sequence is 11 residues long. Germline assignment: CDR1 SGHRS and CDR2 YFSETQ. This CDR3 reads CASTLESTQYF. The CDR3 nucleotides are TGCGCCAGCACCCTCGAAAGTACGCAGTATTTT.

The rearrangement links TRBV5-1 to TRBJ2-5; a weak D match, TRBD2 (6 bases). The closer fit of TRBJ2-7 to the DNA end suggests the J call may be wrong. The CDR3 consists of 14 residues. The germline CDR1 and CDR2 sequences are SGHRS and YFSETQ. CDR3 protein: CASSLATGRNEQYF. The CDR3 region has the DNA TGCGCCAGCAGCTTGGCTACGGGGAGGAACGAGCAGTACTTC.